This T cell receptor (beta chain) was documented in a study of control samples from healthy donors and cancer patients. Germline CDR1 reads GTSNPN; CDR2 reads SVGIG (reference sequence). With 5 bases removed from V and 5 bases from J, the gap between germline ends came to 18 bases. The CDR3 sequence is 14 residues long. Clones were read by immunoSEQ multiplex PCR, and TCRdb kept only the in-frame ones, dropping some. The table lists over 100,000 clones, about nine tenths of them singletons. The sample consisted of blood. The chain recombines TRBV30 with TRBJ1-1, with D perhaps matching TRBD1 (6 bases). This receptor was taken from a woman between 45 and 60 years old in good health. CDR3 amino acids: CAWLTPGGWTEAFF. CDR3 bases: TGTGCCTGGCTCACTCCGGGGGGCTGGACTGAAGCTTTCTTT.